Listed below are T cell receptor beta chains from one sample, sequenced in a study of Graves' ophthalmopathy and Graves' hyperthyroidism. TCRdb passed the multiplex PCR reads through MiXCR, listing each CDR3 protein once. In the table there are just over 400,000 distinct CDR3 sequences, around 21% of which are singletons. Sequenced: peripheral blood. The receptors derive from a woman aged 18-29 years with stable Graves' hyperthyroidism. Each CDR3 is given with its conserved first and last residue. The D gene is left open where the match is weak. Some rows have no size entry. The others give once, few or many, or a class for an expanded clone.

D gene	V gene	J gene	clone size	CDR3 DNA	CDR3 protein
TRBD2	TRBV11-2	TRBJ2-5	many	TGTACCAGCAGCTCCAGGACTAGCGGGAGGTTTGCAGAGACCCAGTACTTC	CTSSSRTSGRFAETQYF
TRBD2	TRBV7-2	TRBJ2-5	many	TGTGCCAGCAGCTCTCCCGGCGGGGGGACCCAGTACTTC	CASSSPGGGTQYF
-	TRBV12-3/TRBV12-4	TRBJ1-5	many	TGTGCCAGTGCCCGGACGGCCAATCAGCCCCAGCATTTT	CASARTANQPQHF
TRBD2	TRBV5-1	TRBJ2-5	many	TGCGCCAGCAGGACTAGCGGGAGACAACAAGAGACCCAGTACTTC	CASRTSGRQQETQYF
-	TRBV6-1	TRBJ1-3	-	TGTGCCAGCAGCCCCGGCGGCAAAGGAAACACCATATATTTT	CASSPGGKGNTIYF
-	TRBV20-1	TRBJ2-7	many	TGCAGTGCTAGAGGACAGGAGTCCTACGAGCAGTACTTC	CSARGQESYEQYF
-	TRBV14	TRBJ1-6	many	TGTGCCAGCAGCGGGGGGAGCTCCTATAATTCACCCCTCCACTTT	CASSGGSSYNSPLHF
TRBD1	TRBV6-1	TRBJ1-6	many	TGTGCCAGCAGTGACCTTGGACAGGGACGATCACCCCTCCACTTT	CASSDLGQGRSPLHF
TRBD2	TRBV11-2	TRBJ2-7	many	TGTGCCAGCAGCTTAGATCTAGCGGGAGCGAAATCCTACGAGCAGTACTTC	CASSLDLAGAKSYEQYF
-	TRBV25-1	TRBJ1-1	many	TGTGCCAGCAGCCGCAGAAGCACTGAAGCTTTCTTT	CASSRRSTEAFF
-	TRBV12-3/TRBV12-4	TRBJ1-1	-	TGTGCCAGCAACTTGGCAGCAAAGGGCACTGAAGCTTTCTTT	CASNLAAKGTEAFF
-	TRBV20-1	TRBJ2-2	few	TGCAGTGCTAGAGACCCAGGACTAGGGGGCACCGGGGAGCTGTTTTTT	CSARDPGLGGTGELFF
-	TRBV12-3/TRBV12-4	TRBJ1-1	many	TGTGCCAGCAGTAGGGGTGGTGAAGCTTTCTTT	CASSRGGEAFF
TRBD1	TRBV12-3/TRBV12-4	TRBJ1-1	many	TGTGCCAGCAGCCCTACCGGGACAGGGGGAACGAACACTGAAGCTTTCTTT	CASSPTGTGGTNTEAFF
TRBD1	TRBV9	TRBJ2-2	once	TGTGCCAGCAGCGAGAGGGACAGGGAGAACACCGGGGAGCTGTTTTTT	CASSERDRENTGELFF
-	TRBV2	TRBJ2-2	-	TGTGCCGCCACAGGGTTCGCCGGGGAGCTGTTTTTT	CAATGFAGELFF
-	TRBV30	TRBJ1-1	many	TGTGCCTGGAGTACCAGCGCCAAACCTTTCTTT	CAWSTSAKPFF
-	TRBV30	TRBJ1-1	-	TGTGCCTGGAGGACGGGGGGCGCAGCAAACACTGAAGCTTTCTTT	CAWRTGGAANTEAFF
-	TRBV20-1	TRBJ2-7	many	TGCAGTGCTAGAGCGCCTAGCTCCTACGAGCAGTACTTC	CSARAPSSYEQYF
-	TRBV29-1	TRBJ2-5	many	TGCAGCGTCAGACCAATGTACCAAGAGACCCAGTACTTC	CSVRPMYQETQYF
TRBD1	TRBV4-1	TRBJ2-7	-	TGCGCCAGCAGCCTCGCAATCGGGCAGGGGGCGTACGAGCAGTACTTC	CASSLAIGQGAYEQYF
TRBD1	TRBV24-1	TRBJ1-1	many	TGTGCCACCAGTGATTTGCAAATAGCCCGGGACAGATATAGTCTTATGAACACTGAAGCTTTCTTT	CATSDLQIARDRYSLMNTEAFF
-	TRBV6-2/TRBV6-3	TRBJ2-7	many	TGTGCCAGCAGTTATTCGACCTACGAGCAGTACTTC	CASSYSTYEQYF
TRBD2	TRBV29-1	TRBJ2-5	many	TGCAGCGGCTGGGAGGGCGGGCAAGAGACCCAGTACTTC	CSGWEGGQETQYF
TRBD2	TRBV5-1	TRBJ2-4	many	TGCGCCAGCAGCTTAAAAGCGGGACTAGCGGGAAGATTAGCCAAAAACATTAAGTACTTC	CASSLKAGLAGRLAKNIKYF
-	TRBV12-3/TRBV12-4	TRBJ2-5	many	TGTGCCAGCAGTGACCCCCTTAACCGGGAGACCCAGTACTTC	CASSDPLNRETQYF
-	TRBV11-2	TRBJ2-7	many	TGTGCCAGCAGCCCGACAGGCTCCTACGAGCAGTACTTC	CASSPTGSYEQYF
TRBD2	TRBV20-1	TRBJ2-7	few	TGCAGTGCCGGGGGGGACCGAGGGGATGAGGAGCAGTACTTC	CSAGGDRGDEEQYF
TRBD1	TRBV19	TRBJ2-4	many	TGTGCCAGCACCCGGACAGGTCTAGCCAAAAACATTCAGTACTTC	CASTRTGLAKNIQYF